These 17 T cell receptor beta chains originate from one sample sequenced in a study of graft-versus-host responses after intestinal transplantation. Generated by immunoSEQ multiplex PCR, the TCRdb table keeps only in-frame clones and is missing some. This table has 75,000 to 100,000 clones, 90% to 95% appearing once. Their target antigens are unknown. The material sequenced was unstimulated CD4+ T cells sorted from spleen or lymph node cells, taken before intestinal transplant. These receptors were obtained from a human donor who received an intestinal transplant.

This chain joins TRBV7-7 and TRBJ2-5; 9 bases align to TRBD2. V was clipped by 5 bases and J by 4 bases; unmatched bases: 20. The CDR3 length is 19 residues. Per germline, CDR1 SSHAT and CDR2 FNYEAQ (reference sequence). The CDR3 nucleotides read TGTGCCAGCAGCCCACCCCCGGCTAGCGGGGACTCGGGGCGAGAGACCCAGTACTTC. Translated, it gives CASSPPPASGDSGRETQYF.

V and J are TRBV10-2 and TRBJ1-5; no firm D call. This CDR3 spans 15 amino acids. Germline values: CDR1 WSHSY, CDR2 SAAADI. Trimming left V 0 bases short and J 5 bases short, with 11 bases between. CDR3 in DNA: TGCGCCAGCAGTGAGTCCGGTCTCCTTGATCAGCCCCAGCATTTT. Residues: CASSESGLLDQPQHF.

The V gene is TRBV7-9, the J gene TRBJ2-1; D call uncertain. Germline CDR1 SEHNR, CDR2 FQNEAQ (reference sequence). The CDR3 totals 12 residues. V was cut by 7 bases and J by 10 bases, with 14 bases left in between. The CDR3 region is CASTLGVSEQFF. DNA for the CDR3: TGTGCCAGCACCCTTGGAGTAAGCGAGCAGTTCTTC.

The chain has TRBV2 and TRBJ2-5, with D hard to call. This CDR3 is built from 11 residues. V lost 7 bases, J lost 2 bases, and 5 bases lay in between. Germline CDR1 SNHLY, CDR2 FYNNEI. The CDR3 sequence: CASTTQETQYF. DNA of the CDR3: TGTGCCAGCACCACTCAAGAGACCCAGTACTTC.

This clone was detected only a few times. The V and J genes are TRBV2 and TRBJ2-7; D remains ambiguous. Trimming left V 2 bases short and J 2 bases short, with 10 bases between. The CDR3 sequence is 14 residues long. CDR1 and CDR2 from the germline V gene are SNHLY and FYNNEI. The CDR3: CASSETMYTYEQYF. CDR3 sequence (DNA): TGTGCCAGCAGTGAAACTATGTACACCTACGAGCAGTACTTC.

This sequence joins TRBV28 and TRBJ1-5, with D unclear. The CDR3 length is 12 residues. Trimming left V 4 bases short and J 5 bases short, with 6 bases between. The V gene's germline CDR1 is MDHEN and CDR2 SYDVKM. CDR3 amino acids: CASSSLDQPQHF. The CDR3 DNA is TGTGCCAGCAGTTCCCTCGATCAGCCCCAGCATTTT.

CDR3 DNA: TGTGCCAGCAGTGTGACAGATTACAATGAGCAGTTCTTC. It is translated as CASSVTDYNEQFF. The J gene is TRBJ2-1, the V gene TRBV6-5; maybe TRBD1 (5 bases). Germline values: CDR1 MNHEY, CDR2 SVGAGI. The V and J ends lost 5 bases and 4 bases respectively, with 9 bases between them. The CDR3 covers 13 residues.

The chain recombines TRBV4-3 with TRBJ1-1; the D gene is possibly TRBD1 (5 bases). Trimming removed 1 base at V and 0 bases at J, with 15 bases between. The CDR3 is made up of 17 amino acids. The germline V gene has CDR1 LGHNA and CDR2 YSLEER. The CDR3 DNA reads as TGCGCCAGCAGCCAAGTGTGGTCAGGGCATTTGAACACTGAAGCTTTCTTT. Protein: CASSQVWSGHLNTEAFF.

The chain uses TRBV9 and TRBJ1-2, with D hard to call. Trimming removed 0 bases at V and 8 bases at J, with 11 bases between. CDR3 length: 13 amino acids. Germline-derived CDR1 and CDR2 are SGDLS and YYNGEE. Written as DNA, the CDR3 is TGTGCCAGCAGCGTAGGGTCCCTCGAGGGCTACACCTTC. Its translation is CASSVGSLEGYTF.

The chain carries TRBV6-1 and TRBJ2-5, with 10 bases identical to TRBD1. There are 15 residues in the CDR3. Per the germline V gene, CDR1 is MNHNS and CDR2 is SASEGT. Trimming took 5 bases from V and 4 from J; bases not matched to a gene: 7. The DNA of the CDR3 is TGTGCCAGCAGTACCGGACAGGGGGTGGGAGAGACCCAGTACTTC. It translates to CASSTGQGVGETQYF.

This chain uses TRBV7-7 with TRBJ2-3, with TRBD2 matching 11 bases. Germline loops: CDR1 SSHAT, CDR2 FNYEAQ (reference sequence). V shed 5 bases and J 7 bases; nucleotides not matched to a gene: 11. The length of the CDR3 is 16 residues. CDR3 nucleotide sequence: TGTGCCAGCAGCGATACTAGCGGGGGACGCCCAAATACGCAGTATTTT. Amino acids: CASSDTSGGRPNTQYF.

This clone appeared a few times. The chain links TRBV6-6 to TRBJ2-3; 8 bases are shared with TRBD2. V dropped 7 bases and J dropped 3; count of bases not matched to a gene: 9. The CDR3 totals 15 residues. Germline loops: CDR1 MNHNY, CDR2 SVGAGI (reference sequence). The CDR3 DNA follows: TGTGCCAGCACCCGGGGGGGACCGCGGACAGATACGCAGTATTTT. It translates to CASTRGGPRTDTQYF.

V usage is TRBV19 and J usage is TRBJ1-1, with D possibly TRBD1 on 6 matching bases. The CDR3 runs to 13 residues. Deletions cut 2 bases from V and 5 bases from J, with 9 bases between. CDR1 and CDR2 (germline): LNHDA, SQIVND (reference sequence). CDR3 in amino acids: CASSIQDSTEAFF. The CDR3 nucleotides read TGTGCCAGTAGTATACAGGACAGTACTGAAGCTTTCTTT.

V is TRBV6-5 and J is TRBJ2-5; a possible D gene is TRBD1 (6 bases). Trimming cost V 6 bases and J 4 bases, with 12 bases left between them. The V gene's germline CDR1 is MNHEY and CDR2 SVGAGI. This CDR3 is 13 amino acids long. DNA for the CDR3: TGTGCCAGCAGGTACCCAGGGGTAGAGACCCAGTACTTC. Encoded protein: CASRYPGVETQYF.

The rearrangement uses TRBV11-2 and TRBJ2-5, with 10 bases matching TRBD1. The germline gives CDR1 SGHAT, CDR2 FQNNGV. V gave up 5 bases and J gave up 0 bases; unmatched junction bases: 6. This CDR3 comprises 16 residues. Written as DNA, the CDR3 is TGTGCCAGCAGCCCCATCGGGACAGGGGACCAAGAGACCCAGTACTTC. Translation: CASSPIGTGDQETQYF.

The chain employs TRBV10-3 and TRBJ2-7, with D hard to call. V gave up 2 bases and J gave up 2 bases, with 10 bases separating them. Germline values: CDR1 ENHRY, CDR2 SYGVKD. The CDR3 length is 14 residues. CDR3 sequence: CAISETRTAYEQYF. The CDR3, as DNA: TGTGCCATCAGTGAGACCCGAACAGCCTACGAGCAGTACTTC.

The rearrangement uses TRBV5-1 and TRBJ1-1, with D perhaps matching TRBD1 (6 bases). This CDR3 contains 13 residues. V was cut by 2 bases and J by 4 bases, with 9 bases left in between. Germline CDR1 and CDR2: SGHRS and YFSETQ. The CDR3 nucleotides read TGCGCCAGCAGCTTCACAGGGACCACTGAAGCTTTCTTT. Amino acid sequence: CASSFTGTTEAFF.